This record concerns one T cell receptor (beta chain) sequence. Germline assignment: CDR1 SNHLY and CDR2 FYNNEI. This CDR3 has 13 amino acids. V shed 8 bases and J 6 bases; nucleotides not matched to a gene: 4. These data belong to a study of T cell changes during pregnancy in multiple sclerosis. Assay used: immunoSEQ multiplex PCR; TCRdb lists only in-frame clones, some missing. Among 40,000 or so clones listed, around nine tenths were seen once. This TCR came from a female donor with multiple sclerosis, enrolled in a pregnancy study. Source: CD8+ T cells from peripheral blood mononuclear cells, taken in the first trimester of pregnancy. J is TRBJ2-1 and V is TRBV2, with 10 bases that match TRBD2. CDR3 in DNA: TGTGCCAGCGGGGTAGCGGGGGGCAATGAGCAGTTCTTC. Its translation is CASGVAGGNEQFF.